The rows below give T cell receptor beta chains drawn from one sample of a study of identical twins. TCRdb re-called the 5' RACE reads with MiXCR, one entry per CDR3 protein. The profile covers approximately 550,000 distinct CDR3 sequences, with 20% to 25% appearing a single time and 0.45% to 0.5% taken by the ten largest. The same specimen was also included in a second study, on yellow fever vaccine responses in identical twins.

The specimen sequenced was CD4+ T cells sorted from blood. The receptor source for this set is a woman aged 18 to 35 in good health. CDR3s include the opening cysteine and the closing phenylalanine or tryptophan. A D gene is named only where the DNA matches it firmly. The listing skips clone size in some rows; elsewhere it reads once, few, many or a size class.

TRBJ2-7	.	TRBV4-1	.	CASSQDEVGQARDYSSYEQYF	TGCGCCAGCAGCCAAGATGAGGTAGGACAGGCCCGGGACTACTCCTCCTACGAGCAGTACTTC
TRBJ1-5	TRBD1	TRBV20-1	.	CSAADRDFQPQHF	TGCAGTGCAGCGGACAGGGATTTTCAGCCCCAGCATTTT
TRBJ2-4	.	TRBV28	.	CASSKLKAKNIQYF	TGTGCCAGCAGCAAACTAAAAGCCAAAAACATTCAGTACTTC
TRBJ2-5	.	TRBV12-3/TRBV12-4	.	CASNYPTGGKETQYF	TGTGCCAGCAACTATCCCACAGGCGGAAAAGAGACCCAGTACTTC
TRBJ2-3	.	TRBV24-1	few	CATSDFGRPDTQYF	TGTGCCACCAGTGATTTTGGCCGTCCGGATACGCAGTATTTT
TRBJ1-5	.	TRBV28	.	CASLKAGDQPQHF	TGTGCCAGCCTAAAGGCAGGCGATCAGCCCCAGCATTTT
TRBJ2-3	.	TRBV12-3/TRBV12-4	.	CASSPEGGGLPDTQYF	TGTGCCAGCAGTCCCGAGGGCGGGGGCCTCCCAGATACGCAGTATTTT
TRBJ2-1	TRBD1	TRBV5-1	.	CASTSTGVSPINEQFF	TGCGCCAGCACCTCGACAGGGGTGTCCCCCATCAATGAGCAGTTCTTC
TRBJ2-7	.	TRBV12-3/TRBV12-4	.	CASSLRGEHEQYF	TGTGCCAGCAGTTTACGGGGTGAACACGAGCAGTACTTC
TRBJ2-1	TRBD1	TRBV7-7	.	CASSLAPFTRTGGRYEQFF	TGTGCCAGCAGCCTAGCACCGTTCACCAGGACAGGGGGCAGGTATGAGCAGTTCTTC
TRBJ2-3	TRBD2	TRBV15	.	CATSRDQSGRNLDTQYF	TGTGCCACCAGCAGAGATCAGAGCGGGAGGAACCTGGATACGCAGTATTTT
TRBJ2-2	.	TRBV6-1	.	CASRARGRTGELFF	TGTGCCAGCAGAGCCAGGGGACGGACCGGGGAGCTGTTTTTT
TRBJ2-3	TRBD1	TRBV19	.	CASSNRGPDTQYF	TGTGCCAGTAGTAACAGGGGGCCAGATACGCAGTATTTT
TRBJ2-2	.	TRBV11-2	few	CASSWKGTGELFF	TGTGCCAGCAGCTGGAAGGGTACCGGGGAGCTGTTTTTT
TRBJ2-2	.	TRBV5-6	few	CASSPLQGTGELFF	TGTGCCAGCAGCCCGTTACAGGGAACCGGGGAGCTGTTTTTT
TRBJ2-6	.	TRBV18	few	CASSLTFTASLSGANVLTF	TGTGCCAGCTCACTAACTTTCACCGCCTCCCTCTCTGGGGCCAACGTCCTGACTTTC
TRBJ2-7	TRBD2	TRBV7-8	.	CASSFTSGSLVDEQYF	TGTGCCAGCAGCTTCACCAGCGGGAGTTTAGTCGACGAGCAGTACTTC
TRBJ1-1	.	TRBV3-1	few	CASSDPQGSTEAFF	TGTGCCAGCAGCGACCCTCAGGGGAGCACTGAAGCTTTCTTT
TRBJ2-3	.	TRBV12-3/TRBV12-4	few	CASSPRDLPTDTQYF	TGTGCCAGCAGCCCTCGGGACTTGCCCACAGATACGCAGTATTTT
TRBJ1-5	.	TRBV20-1	once	CSASPGHLNQPQHF	TGCAGTGCTAGTCCGGGCCACCTCAATCAGCCCCAGCATTTT
TRBJ1-5	.	TRBV12-3/TRBV12-4	many	CASSFGPTRAQHF	TGTGCCAGCAGTTTCGGACCCACGAGGGCCCAGCATTTT
TRBJ2-1	TRBD2	TRBV6-2/TRBV6-3	few	CASSKPGTSANEQFF	TGTGCCAGCAGTAAGCCCGGGACTAGCGCCAATGAGCAGTTCTTC
TRBJ2-1	TRBD2	TRBV5-1	.	CASSLWTSGGANEQFF	TGCGCCAGCAGCTTGTGGACTAGCGGGGGGGCGAATGAGCAGTTCTTC
TRBJ2-1	.	TRBV6-1	many	CASRWGGLNEQFF	TGTGCCAGCAGGTGGGGTGGACTCAATGAGCAGTTCTTC
TRBJ1-2	TRBD1	TRBV9	few	CASSARDRGQAGNGYTF	TGTGCCAGCAGCGCCCGGGACAGGGGGCAAGCAGGGAATGGCTACACCTTC
TRBJ2-2	TRBD2	TRBV20-1	.	CSAKSGGGTGELFF	TGCAGTGCCAAATCAGGCGGGGGTACCGGGGAGCTGTTTTTT
TRBJ2-1	.	TRBV5-7	.	CASSFGFGSTKNNEQFF	TGTGCCAGCAGCTTCGGGTTCGGGAGCACTAAAAACAATGAGCAGTTCTTC
TRBJ2-5	TRBD1	TRBV12-3/TRBV12-4	few	CASSFNTGVGETQYF	TGTGCCAGCAGTTTTAATACAGGGGTAGGGGAGACCCAGTACTTC
TRBJ2-1	.	TRBV9	.	CASSSPPSTEQFF	TGTGCCAGCAGCTCCCCCCCCAGTACTGAGCAGTTCTTC
TRBJ2-3	.	TRBV24-1	.	CATSDSILTDTQYF	TGTGCCACCAGTGATTCGATCCTCACAGATACGCAGTATTTT
TRBJ2-7	TRBD2	TRBV18	.	CASSPVATSGRKSYEQYF	TGTGCCAGCTCACCAGTCGCGACTAGCGGGAGGAAGAGCTACGAGCAGTACTTC
TRBJ2-2	.	TRBV29-1	.	CSARAQPNTGELFF	TGCAGCGCCCGGGCGCAACCGAACACCGGGGAGCTGTTTTTT
TRBJ2-1	.	TRBV4-1	.	CASSQVGVPSYNEQFF	TGCGCCAGCAGCCAAGTCGGGGTTCCTTCCTACAATGAGCAGTTCTTC
TRBJ1-5	TRBD1	TRBV7-8	many	CASRPQGGGNQPQHF	TGTGCCAGCAGACCGCAGGGGGGTGGCAATCAGCCCCAGCATTTT
TRBJ2-7	.	TRBV2	.	CASSEVSYEQYF	TGTGCCAGCAGTGAGGTTTCCTACGAGCAGTACTTC
TRBJ2-2	.	TRBV24-1	.	CATSDSGRPSNTGELFF	TGTGCCACCAGTGATTCGGGCAGGCCCTCGAACACCGGGGAGCTGTTTTTT
TRBJ2-1	TRBD2	TRBV29-1	few	CSVTSGRLLNEQFF	TGCAGCGTGACTAGCGGGAGGCTTTTGAATGAGCAGTTCTTC
TRBJ2-2	.	TRBV5-1	.	CASSLDGGLTTGELFF	TGCGCCAGCAGCTTGGACGGGGGACTGACCACCGGGGAGCTGTTTTTT
TRBJ2-3	.	TRBV10-1	.	CASSEIGSTDTQYF	TGCGCCAGCAGTGAGATAGGTAGCACAGATACGCAGTATTTT
TRBJ2-1	TRBD2	TRBV3-1	few	CASSPRALAGSSYNEQFF	TGTGCCAGCAGCCCAAGGGCTCTAGCGGGAAGCTCCTACAATGAGCAGTTCTTC
TRBJ2-2	.	TRBV11-2	.	CASSLQARITGELFF	TGTGCCAGCAGCTTACAGGCCCGAATCACCGGGGAGCTGTTTTTT